The sample holds a few counts of the clone carrying this TCR beta chain. Its antigen is not identified. Primers: 60 Vbeta forward and 13 Jbeta reverse. Generated by immunoSEQ multiplex PCR, the TCRdb table keeps only in-frame clones and is missing some. This table holds some 180,000 clones, 77% found once. The data are from a study of cytomegalovirus exposure and HLA in healthy donors. The length of the CDR3 is 14 residues. The ends were cut back, 1 base at V and 2 bases at J, with 9 bases in the middle. The germline V gene has CDR1 PRHDT and CDR2 FYEKMQ (reference sequence). Whole-study results and caveats: It is likely that the observed cluster of highly shared sequence variants was a sequencing artifact. With later analysis, a missense DCLRE1C variant became linked to TCR beta V- and J-gene trimming. The study designated 150 or so TCR beta chains cytomegalovirus-associated.

The chain uses TRBV13 and TRBJ2-7; possibly TRBD1 for D (6 bases). Material for sequencing was PBMCs. The TCR originated in a man aged 18 to 35 in good health and CMV-seronegative. The CDR3 DNA reads as TGTGCCAGCAGCTTAGTCCGGACAGCCTACGAGCAGTACTTC. Its protein is CASSLVRTAYEQYF. The variable domain in full, with the rest retrieved from reference TRBV13 and TRBJ2-7, is AAGVIQSPRHLIKEKRETATLKCYPIPRHDTVYWYQQGPGQDPQFLISFYEKMQSDKGSIPDRFSAQQFSDYHSELNMSSLELGDSALYFCASSLVRTAYEQYFGPGTRLTVT.